The clone carrying this T cell receptor beta chain was seen only a few times. Its antigen is undetermined. Each CDR3 protein is one row after TCRdb ran MiXCR on the reads. The sample carries 830,000 or so distinct CDR3 sequences, less than 35% recorded once. The ends were cut back, 7 bases at V and 9 bases at J, with 16 bases in the middle. The CDR3 runs to 13 residues. Germline V CDR1 and CDR2: LNHDA, SQIVND (reference sequence). These data originate in a study of T cell repertoires in cytomegalovirus infection. Study-wide background: Recently identified HLA-C-restricted CMV epitopes and well-studied HLA-B-restricted CMV epitopes were used by the study. Whole-study results and caveats: HLA-C-restricted TCR beta clonotypes specific for CMV led the ex vivo response. Cumulated frequencies of public TCR beta families served to identify carriers of CMV plus the relevant HLA.

V is TRBV19 and J is TRBJ2-1; no clear D. The receptor was isolated from a human donor in good health (CMV status not recorded). Some clones in this sample may be carry-over from other donors' samples. The material sequenced was cultured CD8+ T cells from PBMCs, taken from culture after CMV antigen stimulation. The CDR3: CASTVLGIGEQFF. In nucleotides, the CDR3 is TGTGCCAGTACGGTCTTAGGGATCGGTGAGCAGTTCTTC.